This is a list of T cell receptor beta chains from one sample in a study of blood T cell repertoires in COVID-19. Repertoires were generated with immunoSEQ multiplex PCR, while TCRdb's copy carries only in-frame clones and drops some. The sample yields 50,000 or so clones, 82% seen once. Sequencing was carried out using peripheral blood. These receptor sequences come from an elderly man with COVID-19, enrolled during active disease. The CDR3 runs from the conserved cysteine through the conserved F or W. The D gene is left open where the match is weak. Some rows mark clone size as missing; the rest say once, few, many or name a class of expanded clone.

>TRBJ1-5|.|TRBV5-8|15|TRBD1
CASSLGTGRNQPQHF
TGTGCCAGCAGCTTGGGGACAGGTCGCAATCAGCCCCAGCATTTT
>TRBJ1-2|.|TRBV7-9|14|TRBD1
CASSLTGAPYGYTF
TGTGCCAGCAGCTTGACAGGGGCCCCCTATGGCTACACCTTC
>TRBJ1-4|.|TRBV6-1|18|TRBD1
CASSETGDAERANEKLFF
TGTGCCAGCAGTGAGACAGGGGACGCAGAGAGAGCTAATGAAAAACTGTTTTTT
>TRBJ1-5|.|TRBV4-3|15|.
CASSQGPGTQQPQHF
TGCGCCAGCAGCCAGGGGCCGGGCACACAGCAGCCCCAGCATTTT
>TRBJ2-7|.|TRBV4-2|14|TRBD1
CASSPTGGRDEQYF
TGTGCCAGCAGCCCGACAGGGGGCCGGGATGAGCAGTACTTC
>TRBJ1-4|.|TRBV11-2|20|.
CASSLEVSGFASIENEKLFF
TGTGCCAGCAGCTTAGAAGTATCGGGGTTTGCCTCCATTGAAAATGAAAAACTGTTTTTT
>TRBJ1-1|.|TRBV5-6|15|.
CASLGPRHTNTEAFF
TGTGCCAGTCTCGGTCCGAGACACACGAACACTGAAGCTTTCTTT
>TRBJ2-5|.|TRBV10-3|13|.
CAISGNGGETQYF
TGTGCCATCAGTGGAAATGGCGGGGAGACCCAGTACTTC
>TRBJ1-1|.|TRBV6-6|15|.
CASNPRTSTSTEAFF
TGTGCCAGCAACCCTCGGACTTCAACGAGCACTGAAGCTTTCTTT
>TRBJ1-2|.|TRBV7-9|15|.
CASSFSGVLNYGYTF
TGTGCCAGCAGCTTTTCAGGGGTTCTTAACTATGGCTACACCTTC
>TRBJ2-1|.|TRBV19|14|TRBD1
CASSTGTDYNEQFF
TGTGCCAGTAGTACCGGGACAGACTACAATGAGCAGTTCTTC
>TRBJ2-3|.|TRBV4-1|15|.
CASREVRGGTDTQYF
TGCGCCAGCAGAGAAGTGCGGGGTGGCACAGATACGCAGTATTTT
>TRBJ2-5|once|TRBV4-1|15|TRBD1
CASSPRTGRQETQYF
TGCGCCAGCAGCCCCCGGACAGGGCGGCAAGAGACCCAGTACTTC
>TRBJ2-3|.|TRBV25-1|16|TRBD1
CASSGRTGFTTDTQYF
TGTGCCAGCAGTGGTAGGACAGGGTTTACGACAGATACGCAGTATTTT
>TRBJ1-1|.|TRBV4-1|14|.
CASSQHKGGGEAFF
TGCGCCAGCAGCCAACATAAAGGCGGGGGTGAAGCTTTCTTT
>TRBJ1-1|few|TRBV9|14|.
CASSVGGSNTEAFF
TGTGCCAGCAGCGTAGGAGGGAGCAACACTGAAGCTTTCTTT
>TRBJ1-3|.|TRBV5-1|18|.
CASSLAPGGQMGGNTIYF
TGCGCCAGCAGCTTGGCCCCCGGAGGGCAGATGGGTGGAAACACCATATATTTT
>TRBJ1-2|.|TRBV6-5|15|TRBD1
CASSAGTGGNYGYTF
TGTGCCAGCAGCGCCGGGACAGGGGGTAACTATGGCTACACCTTC
>TRBJ1-4|.|TRBV11-2|16|TRBD1
CASSSGQGVWDEKLFF
TGTGCCAGCAGCTCGGGACAGGGGGTCTGGGATGAAAAACTGTTTTTT
>TRBJ1-1|.|TRBV5-5|16|TRBD1
CASSLTGAAVNTEAFF
TGTGCCAGCAGCCTCACAGGGGCCGCAGTCAACACTGAAGCTTTCTTT
>TRBJ1-5|.|TRBV20-1|14|.
CSASRQGGNQPQHF
TGCAGTGCTAGTAGGCAGGGTGGCAATCAGCCCCAGCATTTT
>TRBJ2-1|.|TRBV11-2|14|.
CASSLVTGYNEQFF
TGTGCCAGCAGCTTAGTTACAGGTTACAATGAGCAGTTCTTC
>TRBJ2-3|.|TRBV5-1|15|TRBD1
CASSLGTGVGDTQYF
TGCGCCAGCAGCCTCGGGACAGGGGTAGGTGATACGCAGTATTTT
>TRBJ2-3|.|TRBV7-2|15|.
CASSLGGPAADTQYF
TGTGCCAGCAGCTTAGGTGGCCCCGCGGCAGATACGCAGTATTTT
>TRBJ1-5|.|TRBV3-1/TRBV3-2|17|TRBD1
CASSQEPGTASNQPQHF
TGTGCCAGCAGCCAAGAGCCTGGGACAGCTAGCAATCAGCCCCAGCATTTT
>TRBJ2-1|.|TRBV3-1/TRBV3-2|17|TRBD2
CASSQEPGTSVSNEQFF
TGTGCCAGCAGCCAAGAACCCGGGACTAGCGTTTCCAATGAGCAGTTCTTC
>TRBJ1-1|few|TRBV5-1|13|.
CASSPTLETEAFF
TGCGCCAGCAGTCCTACATTGGAGACTGAAGCTTTCTTT
>TRBJ2-5|.|TRBV5-4|12|.
CASSGRGETQYF
TGTGCCAGCAGCGGGAGGGGGGAGACCCAGTACTTC
>TRBJ1-5|.|TRBV27|14|TRBD1
CASSLTGDNQPQHF
TGTGCCAGCAGTCTCACAGGGGACAATCAGCCCCAGCATTTT
>TRBJ2-5|.|TRBV28|13|.
CASSSPRIETQYF
TGTGCCAGCAGTTCTCCCAGAATAGAGACCCAGTACTTC
>TRBJ2-1|.|TRBV7-2|17|TRBD2
CASSLAAGLAGGYEQFF
TGTGCCAGCAGCTTAGCTGCGGGACTAGCGGGGGGGTATGAGCAGTTCTTC